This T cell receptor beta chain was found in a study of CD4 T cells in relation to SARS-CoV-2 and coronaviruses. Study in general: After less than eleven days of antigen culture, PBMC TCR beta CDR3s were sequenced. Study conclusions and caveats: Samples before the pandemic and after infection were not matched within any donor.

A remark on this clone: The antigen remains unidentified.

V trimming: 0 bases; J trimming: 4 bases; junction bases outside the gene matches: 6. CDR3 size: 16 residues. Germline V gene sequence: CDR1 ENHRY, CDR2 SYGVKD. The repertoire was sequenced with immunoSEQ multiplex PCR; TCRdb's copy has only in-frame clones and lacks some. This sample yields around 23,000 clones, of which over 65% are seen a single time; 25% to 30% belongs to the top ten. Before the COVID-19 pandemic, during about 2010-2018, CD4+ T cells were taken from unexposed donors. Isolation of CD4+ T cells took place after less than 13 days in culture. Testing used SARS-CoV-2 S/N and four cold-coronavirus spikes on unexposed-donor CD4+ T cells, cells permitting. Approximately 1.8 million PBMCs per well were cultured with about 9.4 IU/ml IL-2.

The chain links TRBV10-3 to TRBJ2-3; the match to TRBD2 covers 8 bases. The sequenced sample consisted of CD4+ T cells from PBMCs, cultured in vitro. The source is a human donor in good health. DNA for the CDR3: TGTGCCATCAGTGAGTCGAGCGGGAGTAGCGCAGATACGCAGTATTTT. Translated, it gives CAISESSGSSADTQYF.